This record concerns one TCR beta chain sequence. This specimen belongs to a study of blood T cell repertoires in COVID-19. Study background: Some COVID-19 samples were acute and others convalescent; all came from the United States, Italy and Spain. The cDNA or gDNA used as material had been derived from T cells, B-cell-depleted T cells, or PBMCs.

Trimming stripped 1 base from V and 4 bases from J, with 10 bases between. Germline assignment: CDR1 MDHEN and CDR2 SYDVKM. CDR3 length: 15 residues. Study processing details: By means of reference gene primer amplification, nucleated cell counts were estimated. Only in-frame clones appear in the TCRdb table, and some are missing; sequencing was by immunoSEQ multiplex PCR. Clone size and the V and J calls come from that table; the DNA yielded D and trimming. Among approximately 170,000 clones listed, 88% were seen once. The clonotype was recovered from a man aged 25-45 years with acute or convalescent COVID-19. V gene TRBV28 combines with J gene TRBJ1-4; a possible D gene is TRBD1 (5 bases). Sequencing used peripheral blood. The CDR3 loop reads CASSLSLRGNEKLFF. In DNA, the CDR3 is TGTGCCAGCAGTTTATCACTAAGGGGTAATGAAAAACTGTTTTTT.